This TCR beta chain emerged from a study of T cell responses to AZD1222 COVID-19 vaccine. The protocol was immunoSEQ multiplex PCR, while the TCRdb copy is restricted to in-frame clones and leaves out a portion. Seen here are 170,000 or so clones, roughly nine tenths observed once, and the top ten hold around 3%. Turning to this clone: Its antigen is unknown.

Study results and caveats: Only five to seven individuals given AZD1222 were seropositive at baseline.

The CDR3 loop spans 12 amino acids. The V and J ends lost 5 bases and 11 bases, in that order; junction bases with no gene match: 8. The germline CDR1 and CDR2 sequences are SGHTA and FQGNSA. This TCR derives from an adult in good health. The chain couples TRBV7-2 to TRBJ2-7; 8 nucleotides match TRBD1. The material sequenced was peripheral blood, taken on day 0 of AZD1222 vaccination. The CDR3 sequence: CASSKRGQVKYF. The CDR3, as DNA: TGTGCCAGCAGCAAACGGGGACAGGTGAAGTACTTC.